These 18 T cell receptor beta chains were sequenced from one sample in a study of CD8 T cells in ankylosing spondylitis. TCRdb analysed the 5' RACE reads with MiXCR anew, one entry per CDR3 protein. The table has approximately 300,000 distinct CDR3 sequences, 20% seen once. The sequenced material came from blood, either unsorted or a sorted T cell fraction (not recorded which). Receptors were obtained from a male donor with ankylosing spondylitis or in good health (not recorded which).

This chain links TRBV30 with TRBJ1-5, with 9 bases lining up with TRBD1. With 5 bases clipped from V and 4 bases from J, the junction kept 9 bases outside the gene matches. CDR1 and CDR2 from the germline V gene are GTSNPN and SVGIG (reference sequence). This CDR3 is 15 amino acids long. The CDR3 spells CAWPPGQGSNQPQHF. CDR3 DNA: TGTGCCTGGCCACCGGGACAGGGAAGTAATCAGCCCCAGCATTTT. Complete variable domain (other parts from reference TRBV30 and TRBJ1-5): SQTIHQWPATLVQPVGSPLSLECTVEGTSNPNLYWYRQAAGRGLQLLFYSVGIGQISSEVPQNLSASRPQDRQFILSSKKLLLSDSGFYLCAWPPGQGSNQPQHFGDGTRLSIL.

The rearrangement joins TRBV5-1 to TRBJ2-3, with 10 bases aligning to TRBD2. Germline-derived CDR1 and CDR2 are SGHRS and YFSETQ. The CDR3 covers 14 residues. V shed 4 bases and J 5 bases; nucleotides not matched to a gene: 4. CDR3 residues: CASSELAGRDTQYF. Here the CDR3 DNA reads TGCGCCAGCAGCGAACTAGCGGGACGAGATACGCAGTATTTT.

V usage is TRBV28 and J usage is TRBJ2-3; 7 nucleotides line up with TRBD1. The CDR3 runs 14 residues. Trimming cost V 5 bases and J 0 bases; bases outside gene matches: 2. Germline V gene data show CDR1 as MDHEN and CDR2 as SYDVKM. For the CDR3, the DNA is TGTGCCAGCAGTAAACAGGGGAGCACAGATACGCAGTATTTT. This sequence encodes CASSKQGSTDTQYF.

V and J are TRBV20-1 and TRBJ2-1, with 7 bases that match TRBD1. Germline CDR1 reads DFQATT; CDR2 reads SNEGSKA (reference sequence). J was trimmed by 1 base and V by 5 bases; bases with no gene match: 5. The CDR3 sequence is 14 residues long. The CDR3 sequence: CSAGGQVSYNEQFF. DNA of the CDR3: TGCAGTGCTGGAGGACAGGTGTCCTACAATGAGCAGTTCTTC.

This clonotype appeared a few times. The CDR3 nucleotides are TGCAGTGCTGCCGGACGGATGGGGCAGACGCAAGAGACCCAGTACTTC. This codes for CSAAGRMGQTQETQYF. This rearrangement joins TRBV20-1 to TRBJ2-5; tentative D call: TRBD1 (5 bases). Trimming shortened V by 5 bases and J by 2 bases, and 21 bases separated the two germline ends. The CDR3 is 16 amino acids. Germline loops: CDR1 DFQATT, CDR2 SNEGSKA (reference sequence).

The rearrangement uses TRBV6-6 and TRBJ2-1; the D gene is possibly TRBD1 (5 bases). Germline CDR1 is MNHNY and CDR2 is SVGAGI (reference sequence). The CDR3 has 13 amino acids. V dropped 5 bases and J dropped 5 bases, with 10 bases sitting between them. This CDR3 is CASSRGPDNEQFF. The CDR3 DNA follows: TGTGCCAGCAGTAGGGGCCCGGACAATGAGCAGTTCTTC.

Notes on this clonotype: The junction departs from germline at one end; a sequencing error may be responsible. This rearrangement joins TRBV18 to TRBJ1-2; 9 nucleotides match TRBD1. Looked up from germline, CDR1 is KGHSH and CDR2 is LQKENI. The CDR3 covers 13 residues. CDR3 residues: CASSPQPMGQGHF. CDR3 in DNA: TGTGCCAGCTCACCCCAACCCATGGGACAGGGACACTTC.

A few counts support this clonotype. The J gene is TRBJ2-3, the V gene TRBV5-4, with TRBD2 matching over 8 bases. Germline CDR1 is SGHNT and CDR2 is YYREEE (reference sequence). Trimming cost V 1 base and J 5 bases; bases outside gene matches: 9. CDR3 size: 16 residues. CDR3 sequence reads: CASSLLIGGVGDTQYF. CDR3 nucleotide sequence: TGTGCCAGCAGCTTGCTTATCGGGGGGGTTGGAGATACGCAGTATTTT.

A few counts support this clonotype. The V gene is TRBV29-1, the J gene TRBJ2-2; D is perhaps TRBD1 (6 bases). This CDR3 region has 15 residues. Germline CDR1 is SQVTM and CDR2 is ANQGSEA. V was trimmed by 4 bases and J by 2 bases, leaving 14 bases between them. Here the CDR3 reads CSVGPGHRNTGELFF. CDR3 sequence (DNA): TGCAGCGTTGGGCCGGGACACCGAAACACCGGGGAGCTGTTTTTT.

Concerning this clonotype: One base away lies a much larger clone, so this may be a sequencing read error. The chain combines TRBV6-5 with TRBJ2-4; 7 bases agree with TRBD1. CDR3 size: 15 residues. Trimming took 4 bases from V and 2 from J; bases not matched to a gene: 5. Germline CDR1 and CDR2: MNHEY and SVGAGI. The CDR3 DNA sequence: TGTGCCAGCAGTTCCACGACAGGGACCAAAAACATTCAGTACTTC. This sequence encodes CASSSTTGTKNIQYF.

This chain links TRBV6-1 with TRBJ1-6, with a tentative D call TRBD1 (6 bases). Germline V gives CDR1 MNHNS, CDR2 SASEGT. The CDR3 sequence is 14 residues long. V was pared by 6 bases and J by 10 bases, with 16 bases between. CDR3 in DNA: TGTGCCAGCAGCCAGGGGAGGGGAGGGTCACCCCTCCACTTT. It translates to CASSQGRGGSPLHF.

CDR3 DNA: TGTGCTTCCGGGACGAGCACAGATACGCAGTATTTT. It translates to CASGTSTDTQYF. V gene TRBV28 combines with J gene TRBJ2-3; D assignment may be TRBD1 or TRBD2 (5 bases each). Germline V lookup: CDR1 MDHEN, CDR2 SYDVKM. The CDR3 runs 12 residues.

In its sample, this clonotype was seen a few times. V is TRBV6-6 and J is TRBJ2-1; D may match TRBD1 or TRBD2 (5 bases each). Per the germline V gene, CDR1 is MNHNY and CDR2 is SVGAGI (reference sequence). The length of the CDR3 is 13 residues. The ends were cut back, 6 bases at V and 4 bases at J, with 10 bases in the middle. CDR3 nucleotides: TGTGCCAGCAGGGGGGAGCGGTACAATGAGCAGTTCTTC. Its translation: CASRGERYNEQFF.

This clonotype was detected ten times or more. The chain recombines TRBV5-1 with TRBJ2-6; possibly TRBD1 for D (5 bases). Trimming cost V 4 bases and J 0 bases, with 8 bases left between them. Per the germline V gene, CDR1 is SGHRS and CDR2 is YFSETQ. The CDR3 extends over 15 amino acids. The CDR3 coding sequence is TGCGCCAGCAGCATCGACAGCTCTGGGGCCAACGTCCTGACTTTC. Translating gives CASSIDSSGANVLTF.

The chain uses TRBV28 and TRBJ1-1; no definite D call. The V and J ends lost 6 bases and 6 bases respectively, with 17 bases between them. The germline V gene has CDR1 MDHEN and CDR2 SYDVKM. CDR3 length equals 14 residues. The chain's CDR3 is CASSRVLGGAEAFF. DNA of the CDR3: TGTGCCAGCAGCCGTGTCCTAGGTGGCGCTGAAGCTTTCTTT.

This clonotype was detected only a few times. This chain uses TRBV20-1 with TRBJ2-1, with 10 bases lining up with TRBD2. Germline trimming cut 0 bases from V and 7 bases from J; bases unmatched to any gene: 6. This CDR3 contains 15 residues. Germline CDR1 reads DFQATT; CDR2 reads SNEGSKA (reference sequence). The CDR3 sequence is CSARDGVAGGNEQFF. The CDR3 bases are TGCAGTGCTAGAGATGGAGTAGCGGGAGGTAATGAGCAGTTCTTC.

This clonotype turned up a few times. The chain employs TRBV20-1 and TRBJ2-3; no reliable D call. The length of the CDR3 is 12 residues. Germline V gene data show CDR1 as DFQATT and CDR2 as SNEGSKA (reference sequence). The V gene lost 3 bases and the J gene lost 3 bases, with 7 bases spanning the gap. The DNA of the CDR3 is TGCAGTGCTAGTATAGGGACAGATACGCAGTATTTT. Amino acids: CSASIGTDTQYF.

There are many counts of this clonotype. The J gene is TRBJ1-6, the V gene TRBV12-3 or TRBV12-4; 8 bases match TRBD1. V shed 6 bases and J 5 bases; nucleotides not matched to a gene: 3. The CDR3 totals 14 residues. CDR3 sequence (DNA): TGTGCCAGCAGCCGGACAGGGAATAATTCACCCCTCCACTTT. It is translated as CASSRTGNNSPLHF.